Listed here are 2 T cell receptor beta chains from one sample, sequenced in a study of blood T cell repertoires in COVID-19. Profiled with immunoSEQ multiplex PCR; TCRdb holds only in-frame clones, not every one. The sample holds about 300,000 clones, 89% seen once. Specimen: PBMCs or T cells enriched from blood (not recorded which). The receptors shown here come from a woman between 50 and 59 years old who had been exposed to COVID-19.

This chain connects TRBV6-1 to TRBJ1-5; possible D gene TRBD1, 5 bases. Germline V gives CDR1 MNHNS, CDR2 SASEGT. Between the trimmed V and J ends, which lost 3 bases and 3 bases, there was a span of 18 bases. This CDR3 spans 17 amino acids. The CDR3 here is CASSEKRGLSLNQPQHF. CDR3 bases: TGTGCCAGCAGTGAGAAGAGGGGACTGTCCCTCAATCAGCCCCAGCATTTT.

The chain employs TRBV28 and TRBJ1-1; 10 bases align to TRBD1. There are 14 residues in the CDR3. Germline lookup yields CDR1 MDHEN and CDR2 SYDVKM. The junction had 5 bases not matched to a gene; V was cut back by 5 bases and J by 5 bases. Here the CDR3 DNA reads TGTGCCAGCAGTATCGGACAGGGGGTAACTGAAGCTTTCTTT. Encoded protein: CASSIGQGVTEAFF.